This T cell receptor beta chain was profiled in a study of T cell repertoires in cytomegalovirus infection. The overall study: Public TCR beta signatures provided an indication of both CMV infection and a matching HLA type.

Study-wide results and caveats: Clonotype analysis showed dominance of the ex vivo response by HLA-C-restricted CMV-specific TCR beta clonotypes.

One entry per CDR3 protein results from TCRdb running MiXCR on the reads. Seen here are hundreds of thousands of distinct CDR3 sequences, approximately 24% observed once, and the top ten hold 8%. On this clonotype itself: Antigen: not known.

The ends lost 7 bases at V and 1 base at J; junction bases unmatched: 7. The CDR3 contains 15 residues. Per germline, CDR1 SNHLY and CDR2 FYNNEI. The sequence derives from a human donor in good health (CMV status not recorded). Some clones in this sample may be carry-over from other donors' samples. Sequenced: CD8+ T cells from PBMCs. The rearrangement joins TRBV2 to TRBJ2-3; 8 bases are shared with TRBD2. CDR3 protein: CASTSSGVRTDTQYF. As DNA, the CDR3 is TGTGCCAGCACCAGTAGCGGGGTTCGCACAGATACGCAGTATTTT.